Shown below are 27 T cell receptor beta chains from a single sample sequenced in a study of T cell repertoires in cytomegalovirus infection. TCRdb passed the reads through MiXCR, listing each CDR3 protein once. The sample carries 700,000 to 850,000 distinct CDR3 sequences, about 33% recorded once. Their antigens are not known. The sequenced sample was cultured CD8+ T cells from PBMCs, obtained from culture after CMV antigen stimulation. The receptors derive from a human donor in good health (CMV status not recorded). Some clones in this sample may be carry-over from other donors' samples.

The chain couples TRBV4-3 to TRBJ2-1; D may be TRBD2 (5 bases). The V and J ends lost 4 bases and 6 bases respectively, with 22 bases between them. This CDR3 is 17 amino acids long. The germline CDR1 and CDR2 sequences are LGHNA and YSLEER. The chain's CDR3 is CASSLMRDNGFVNEQFF. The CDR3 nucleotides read TGCGCCAGCAGCCTGATGAGGGATAATGGATTTGTCAATGAGCAGTTCTTC.

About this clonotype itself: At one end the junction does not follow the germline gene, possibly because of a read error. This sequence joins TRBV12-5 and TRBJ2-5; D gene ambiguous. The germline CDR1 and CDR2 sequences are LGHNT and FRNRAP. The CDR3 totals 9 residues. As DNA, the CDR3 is TGTGCTAGTGGTTTGGTACCGAACTTC. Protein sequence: CASGLVPNF. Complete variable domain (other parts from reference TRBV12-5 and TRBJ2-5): DARVTQTPRHKVTEMGQEVTMRCQPILGHNTVFWYRQTMMQGLELLAYFRNRAPLDDSGMPKDRFSAEMPDATLATLKIQPSEPRDSAVYFCASGLVPNFGPGTRLLVL.

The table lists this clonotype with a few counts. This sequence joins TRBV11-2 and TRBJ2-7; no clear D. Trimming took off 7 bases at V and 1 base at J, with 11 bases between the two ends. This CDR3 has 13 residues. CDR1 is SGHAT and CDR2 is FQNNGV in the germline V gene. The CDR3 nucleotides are TGTGCCAGCACCCATGGGGTATCCTACGAGCAGTACTTC. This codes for CASTHGVSYEQYF.

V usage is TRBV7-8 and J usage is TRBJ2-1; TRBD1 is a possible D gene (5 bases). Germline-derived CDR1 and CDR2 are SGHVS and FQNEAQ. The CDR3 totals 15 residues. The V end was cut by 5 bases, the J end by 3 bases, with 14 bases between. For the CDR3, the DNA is TGTGCCAGCAGCCCGATGGGGCAGGGCTACAATGAGCAGTTCTTC. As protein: CASSPMGQGYNEQFF.

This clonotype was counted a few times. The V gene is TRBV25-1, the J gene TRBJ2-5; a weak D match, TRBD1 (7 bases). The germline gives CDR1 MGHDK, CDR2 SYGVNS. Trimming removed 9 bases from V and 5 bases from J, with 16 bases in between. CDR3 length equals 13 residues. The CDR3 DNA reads TGTGCCAGTCGACAGGGAGGAGAGGAGACCCAGTACTTC. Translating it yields CASRQGGEETQYF.

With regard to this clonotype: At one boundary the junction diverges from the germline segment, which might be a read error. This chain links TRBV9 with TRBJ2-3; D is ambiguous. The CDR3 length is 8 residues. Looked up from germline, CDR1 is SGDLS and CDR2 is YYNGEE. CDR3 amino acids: CASSPAHF. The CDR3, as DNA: TGTGCCAGCAGCCCCGCACATTTT.

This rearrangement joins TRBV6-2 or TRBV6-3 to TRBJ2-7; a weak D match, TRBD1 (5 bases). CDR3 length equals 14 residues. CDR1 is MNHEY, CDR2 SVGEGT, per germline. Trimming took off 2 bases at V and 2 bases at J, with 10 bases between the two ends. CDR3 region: CASSYGQGAYEQYV. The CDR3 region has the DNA TGTGCCAGCAGTTACGGGCAGGGTGCCTACGAGCAGTACGTC.

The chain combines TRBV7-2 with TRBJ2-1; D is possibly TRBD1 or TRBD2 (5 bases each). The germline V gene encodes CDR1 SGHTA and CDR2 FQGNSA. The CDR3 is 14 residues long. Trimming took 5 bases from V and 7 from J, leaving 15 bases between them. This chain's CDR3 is CASSQSGLWNEQFF. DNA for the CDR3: TGTGCCAGCAGCCAATCGGGGCTATGGAATGAGCAGTTCTTC.

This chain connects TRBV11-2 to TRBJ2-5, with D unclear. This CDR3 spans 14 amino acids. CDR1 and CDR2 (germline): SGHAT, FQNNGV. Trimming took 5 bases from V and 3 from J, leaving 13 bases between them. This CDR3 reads CASSPSYGKETQYF. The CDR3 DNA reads TGTGCCAGCAGCCCCTCTTACGGCAAAGAGACCCAGTACTTC. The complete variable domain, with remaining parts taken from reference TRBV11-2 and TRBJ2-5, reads EAGVAQSPRYKIIEKRQSVAFWCNPISGHATLYWYQQILGQGPKLLIQFQNNGVVDDSQLPKDRFSAERLKGVDSTLKIQPAKLEDSAVYLCASSPSYGKETQYFGPGTRLLVL.

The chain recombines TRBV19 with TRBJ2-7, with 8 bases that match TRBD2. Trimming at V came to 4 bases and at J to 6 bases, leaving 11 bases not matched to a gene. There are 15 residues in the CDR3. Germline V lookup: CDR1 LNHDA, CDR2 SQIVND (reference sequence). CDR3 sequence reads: CASSTTGGAGPEQYF. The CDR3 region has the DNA TGTGCCAGTAGTACGACCGGGGGGGCGGGGCCCGAGCAGTACTTC.

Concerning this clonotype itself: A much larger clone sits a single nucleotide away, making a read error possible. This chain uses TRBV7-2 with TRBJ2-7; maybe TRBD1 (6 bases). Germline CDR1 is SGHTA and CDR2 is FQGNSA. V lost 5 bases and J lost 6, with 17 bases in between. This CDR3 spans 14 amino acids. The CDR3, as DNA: TGTGCCAGCAGCCCCCCCCTGGGACACCCCGAGCAGTACTTC. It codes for CASSPPLGHPEQYF.

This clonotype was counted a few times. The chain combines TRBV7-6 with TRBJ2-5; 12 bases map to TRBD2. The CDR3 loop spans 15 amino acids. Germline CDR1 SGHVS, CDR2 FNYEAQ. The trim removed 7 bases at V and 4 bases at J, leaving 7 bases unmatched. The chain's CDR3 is CASIPLAGGLETQYF. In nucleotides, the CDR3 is TGTGCCAGCATTCCCCTAGCGGGGGGGCTAGAGACCCAGTACTTC.

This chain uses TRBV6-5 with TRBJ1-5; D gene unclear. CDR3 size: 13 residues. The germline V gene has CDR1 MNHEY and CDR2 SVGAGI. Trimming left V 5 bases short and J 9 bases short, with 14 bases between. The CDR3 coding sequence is TGTGCCAGCAGTCTCATCGGAGACCGGCCCCAGCATTTT. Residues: CASSLIGDRPQHF.

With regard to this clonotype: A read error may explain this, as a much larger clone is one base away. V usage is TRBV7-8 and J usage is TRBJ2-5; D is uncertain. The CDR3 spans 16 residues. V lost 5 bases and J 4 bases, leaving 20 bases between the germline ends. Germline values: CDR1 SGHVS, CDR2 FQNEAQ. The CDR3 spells CASSATALGLGETQYF. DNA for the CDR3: TGTGCCAGCAGCGCCACCGCTCTGGGTTTGGGAGAGACCCAGTACTTC.

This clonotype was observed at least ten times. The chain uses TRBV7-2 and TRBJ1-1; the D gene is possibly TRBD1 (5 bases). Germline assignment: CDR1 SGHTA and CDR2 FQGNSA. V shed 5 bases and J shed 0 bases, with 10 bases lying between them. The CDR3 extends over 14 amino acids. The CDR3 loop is CASSATGMNTEAFF. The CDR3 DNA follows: TGTGCCAGCAGCGCAACAGGTATGAACACTGAAGCTTTCTTT. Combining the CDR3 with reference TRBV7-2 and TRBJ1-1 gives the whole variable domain GAGVSQSPSNKVTEKGKDVELRCDPISGHTALYWYRQSLGQGLEFLIYFQGNSAPDKSGLPSDRFSAERTGGSVSTLTIQRTQQEDSAVYLCASSATGMNTEAFFGQGTRLTVV.

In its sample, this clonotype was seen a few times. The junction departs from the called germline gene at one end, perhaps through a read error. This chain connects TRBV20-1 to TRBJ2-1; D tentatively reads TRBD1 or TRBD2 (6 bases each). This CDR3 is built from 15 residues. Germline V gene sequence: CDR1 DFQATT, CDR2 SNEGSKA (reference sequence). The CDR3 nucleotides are TGCAGTGCTAGTGTCGTCGGGGGCCCCTACAATGAGCAGTTCTTT. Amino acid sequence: CSASVVGGPYNEQFF.

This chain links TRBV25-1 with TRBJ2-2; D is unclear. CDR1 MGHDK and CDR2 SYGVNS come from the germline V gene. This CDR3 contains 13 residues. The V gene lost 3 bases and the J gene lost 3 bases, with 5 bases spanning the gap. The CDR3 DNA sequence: TGTGCCAGCAGTGACCTGTACACCGGGGAGCTGTTTTTT. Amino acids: CASSDLYTGELFF. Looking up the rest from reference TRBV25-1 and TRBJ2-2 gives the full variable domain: EADIYQTPRYLVIGTGKKITLECSQTMGHDKMYWYQQDPGMELHLIHYSYGVNSTEKGDLSSESTVSRIRTEHFPLTLESARPSHTSQYLCASSDLYTGELFFGEGSRLTVL.

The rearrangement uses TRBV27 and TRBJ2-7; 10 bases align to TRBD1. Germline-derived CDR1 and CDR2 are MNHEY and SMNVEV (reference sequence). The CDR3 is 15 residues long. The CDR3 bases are TGTACCAGCAGTGCGATCCCGGGACAGGGGTGGGAGCAGTACGTC. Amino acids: CTSSAIPGQGWEQYV.

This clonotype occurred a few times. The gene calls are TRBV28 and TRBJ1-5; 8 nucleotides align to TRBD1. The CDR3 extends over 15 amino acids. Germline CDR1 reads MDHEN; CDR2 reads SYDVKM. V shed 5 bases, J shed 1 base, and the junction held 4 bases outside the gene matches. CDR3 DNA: TGTGCCAGCAGTCCCCGACAGGGGAGCAATCAGCCCCAGCATTTT. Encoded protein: CASSPRQGSNQPQHF.

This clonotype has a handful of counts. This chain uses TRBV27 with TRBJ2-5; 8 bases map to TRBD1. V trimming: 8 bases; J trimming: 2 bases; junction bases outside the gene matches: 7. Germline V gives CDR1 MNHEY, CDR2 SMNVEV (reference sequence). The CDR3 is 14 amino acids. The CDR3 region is CASGQGRRQETQYF. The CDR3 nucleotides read TGTGCCAGCGGACAGGGACGGAGGCAAGAGACCCAGTACTTC.

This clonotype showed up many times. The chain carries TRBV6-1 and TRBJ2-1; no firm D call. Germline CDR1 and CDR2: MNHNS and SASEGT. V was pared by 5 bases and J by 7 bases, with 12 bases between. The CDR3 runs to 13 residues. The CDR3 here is CASSRAPFNEQFF. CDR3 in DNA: TGTGCCAGCAGTCGTGCCCCTTTTAATGAGCAGTTCTTC.

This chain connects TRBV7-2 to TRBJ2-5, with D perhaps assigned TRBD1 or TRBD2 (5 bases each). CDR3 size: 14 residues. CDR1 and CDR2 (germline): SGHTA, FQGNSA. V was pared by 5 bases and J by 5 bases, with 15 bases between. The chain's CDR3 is CASSTRDRLETQYF. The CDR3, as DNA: TGTGCCAGCAGCACCAGGGACCGCCTGGAGACCCAGTACTTC.

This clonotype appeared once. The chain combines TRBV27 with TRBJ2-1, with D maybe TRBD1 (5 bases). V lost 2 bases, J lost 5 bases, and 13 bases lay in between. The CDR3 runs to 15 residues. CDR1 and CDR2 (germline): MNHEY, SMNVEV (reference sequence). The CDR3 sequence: CASSLVQAFNNEQFF. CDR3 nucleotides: TGTGCCAGCAGTTTAGTACAGGCCTTTAACAATGAGCAGTTCTTC.

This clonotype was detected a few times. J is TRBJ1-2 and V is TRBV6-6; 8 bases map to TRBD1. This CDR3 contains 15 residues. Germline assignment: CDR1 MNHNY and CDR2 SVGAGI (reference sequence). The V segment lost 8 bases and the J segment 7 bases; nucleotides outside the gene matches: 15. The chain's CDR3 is CASLSRQGAVGGYTF. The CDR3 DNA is TGTGCCAGCCTCAGTCGTCAGGGGGCGGTAGGTGGCTACACCTTC.

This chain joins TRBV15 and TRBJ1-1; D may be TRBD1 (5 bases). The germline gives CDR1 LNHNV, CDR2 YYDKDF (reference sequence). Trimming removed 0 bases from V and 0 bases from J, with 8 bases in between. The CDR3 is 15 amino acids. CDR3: CATSRERQMNTEAFF. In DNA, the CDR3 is TGTGCCACCAGCAGAGAAAGACAGATGAACACTGAAGCTTTCTTT.

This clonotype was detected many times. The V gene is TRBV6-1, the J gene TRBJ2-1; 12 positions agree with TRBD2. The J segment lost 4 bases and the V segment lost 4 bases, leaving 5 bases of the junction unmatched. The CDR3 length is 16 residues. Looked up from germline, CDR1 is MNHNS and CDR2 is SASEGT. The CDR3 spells CASSVWTSGAYNEQFF. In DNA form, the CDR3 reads TGTGCCAGCAGTGTATGGACTAGCGGGGCATACAATGAGCAGTTCTTC.

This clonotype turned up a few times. CDR3 loop: CASSDRPPSGANVLTF. As DNA, the CDR3 is TGTGCCAGTAGCGACAGGCCACCCTCTGGGGCCAACGTCCTGACTTTC. The chain carries TRBV19 and TRBJ2-6; a possible D gene is TRBD1 (6 bases). V was cut by 6 bases and J by 0 bases, with 12 bases left in between. Germline values: CDR1 LNHDA, CDR2 SQIVND (reference sequence). This CDR3 comprises 16 residues.